What follows describes a single T cell receptor beta chain. Antigen: not known. Antigen-specific CD4+ T cells were first expanded with viral peptide pools by the ViraFEST assay and only then sequenced. Researchers isolated CD4+ T cells once roughly ten days of culture had elapsed. All participants had two doses of either the BNT162b2 or mRNA-1273 vaccine. In the cultures, half the medium was exchanged for IL-2 medium on days 3 and 7. Per the germline V gene, CDR1 is LGHNA and CDR2 is YSLEER. The CDR3 is 15 amino acids. With 6 bases removed from V and 0 bases from J, the gap between germline ends came to 12 bases. Assay used: immunoSEQ multiplex PCR; TCRdb lists only in-frame clones, some missing. The sample holds 64,000 or so clones, around 80% seen once. These data belong to a study of vaccination effects on CD4 cells after COVID-19. Study findings and constraints: In healthy vaccinees, only 1 of 255 vaccine-induced clones cross-reacted with common cold coronaviruses.

Sequenced material: CD4+ T cells from PBMCs cultured with HCoV-OC43 spike peptides, taken after COVID-19 vaccination. Specified subset: HCoV-OC43 spike overlapping peptide pool stimulation. The source of this sequence is a human donor who received a COVID-19 vaccine. This chain links TRBV4-3 with TRBJ2-1; the D gene is possibly TRBD1 (6 bases). The CDR3 spells CASRKGVDSYNEQFF. The CDR3 DNA reads as TGCGCCAGCAGAAAGGGGGTGGACTCCTACAATGAGCAGTTCTTC.